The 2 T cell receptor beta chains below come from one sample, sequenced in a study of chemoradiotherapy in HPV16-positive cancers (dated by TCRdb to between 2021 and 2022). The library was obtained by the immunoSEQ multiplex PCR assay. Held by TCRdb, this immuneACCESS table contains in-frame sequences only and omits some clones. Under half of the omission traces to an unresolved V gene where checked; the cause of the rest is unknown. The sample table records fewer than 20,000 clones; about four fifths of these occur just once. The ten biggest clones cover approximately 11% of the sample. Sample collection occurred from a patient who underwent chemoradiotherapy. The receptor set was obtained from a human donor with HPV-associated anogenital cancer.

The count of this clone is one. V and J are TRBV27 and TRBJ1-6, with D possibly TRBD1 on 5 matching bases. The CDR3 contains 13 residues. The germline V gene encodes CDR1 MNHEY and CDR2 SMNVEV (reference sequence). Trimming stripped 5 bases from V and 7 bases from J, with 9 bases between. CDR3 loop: CASSVRTNSPLHF. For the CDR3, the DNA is TGTGCCAGCAGTGTCCGGACAAATTCACCCCTCCACTTT.

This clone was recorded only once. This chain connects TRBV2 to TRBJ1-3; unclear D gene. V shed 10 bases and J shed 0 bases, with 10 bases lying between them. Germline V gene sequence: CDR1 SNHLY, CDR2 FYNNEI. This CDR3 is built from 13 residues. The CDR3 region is CANSYDSGNTIYF. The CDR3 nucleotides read TGTGCCAACTCCTATGACTCTGGAAACACCATATATTTT.